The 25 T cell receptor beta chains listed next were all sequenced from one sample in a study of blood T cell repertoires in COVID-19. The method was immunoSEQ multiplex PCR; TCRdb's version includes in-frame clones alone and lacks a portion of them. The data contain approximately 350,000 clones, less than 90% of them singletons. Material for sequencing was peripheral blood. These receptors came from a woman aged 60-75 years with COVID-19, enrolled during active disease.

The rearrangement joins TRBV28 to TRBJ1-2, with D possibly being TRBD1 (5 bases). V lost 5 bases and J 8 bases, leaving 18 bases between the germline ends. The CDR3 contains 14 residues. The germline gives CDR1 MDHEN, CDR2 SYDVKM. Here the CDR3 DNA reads TGTGCCAGCAGTCCCCAGAGTCGGAGGGGAGGCTACACCTTC. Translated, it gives CASSPQSRRGGYTF.

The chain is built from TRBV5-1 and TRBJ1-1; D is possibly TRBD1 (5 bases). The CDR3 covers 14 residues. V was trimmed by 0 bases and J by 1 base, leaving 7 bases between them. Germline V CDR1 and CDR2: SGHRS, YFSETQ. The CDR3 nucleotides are TGCGCCAGCAGCTTGGTTGGACAGAACACTGAAGCTTTCTTT. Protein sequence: CASSLVGQNTEAFF.

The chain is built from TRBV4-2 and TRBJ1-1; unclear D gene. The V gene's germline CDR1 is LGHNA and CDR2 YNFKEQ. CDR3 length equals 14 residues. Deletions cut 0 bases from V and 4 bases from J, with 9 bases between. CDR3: CASSQDLGGTEAFF. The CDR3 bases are TGTGCCAGCAGCCAAGACTTAGGAGGCACTGAAGCTTTCTTT.

The CDR3 region has the DNA TGTGCCAGCAGCGGACCAGCGGGGCCTAACCAAGAGACCCAGTACTTC. Translating gives CASSGPAGPNQETQYF. The rearrangement joins TRBV9 to TRBJ2-5, with 7 bases fitting TRBD2. Germline lookup yields CDR1 SGDLS and CDR2 YYNGEE. Germline trimming cut 3 bases from V and 0 bases from J; bases unmatched to any gene: 8. This CDR3 spans 16 amino acids.

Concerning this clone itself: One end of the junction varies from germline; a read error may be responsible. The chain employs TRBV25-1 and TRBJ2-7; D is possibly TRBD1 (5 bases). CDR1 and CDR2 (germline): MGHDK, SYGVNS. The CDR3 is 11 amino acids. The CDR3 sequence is CASSVDSARHF. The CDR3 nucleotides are TGTGCCAGCAGTGTTGACAGCGCCCGCCACTTC.

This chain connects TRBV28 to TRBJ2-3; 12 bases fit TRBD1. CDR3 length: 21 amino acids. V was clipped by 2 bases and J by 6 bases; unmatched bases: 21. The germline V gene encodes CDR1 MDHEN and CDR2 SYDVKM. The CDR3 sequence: CASSLLNRDRGRALPADTQYF. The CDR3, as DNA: TGTGCCAGCAGTTTACTTAACCGGGACAGGGGGCGTGCCCTCCCCGCGGATACGCAGTATTTT.

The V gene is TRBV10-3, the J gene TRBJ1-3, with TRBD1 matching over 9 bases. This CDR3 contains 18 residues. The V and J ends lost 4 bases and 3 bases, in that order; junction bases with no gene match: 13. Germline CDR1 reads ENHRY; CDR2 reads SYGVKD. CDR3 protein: CAISGHRDRELGGNTIYF. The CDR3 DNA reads TGTGCCATCAGTGGTCATCGGGACAGGGAATTAGGTGGAAACACCATATATTTT.

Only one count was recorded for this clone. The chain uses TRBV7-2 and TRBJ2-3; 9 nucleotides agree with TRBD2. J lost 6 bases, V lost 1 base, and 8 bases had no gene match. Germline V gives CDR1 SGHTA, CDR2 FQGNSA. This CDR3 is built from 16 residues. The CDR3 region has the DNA TGTGCCAGCAGCTTAGTCCCAGCGGGGGGTCTGGATACGCAGTATTTT. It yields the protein CASSLVPAGGLDTQYF.

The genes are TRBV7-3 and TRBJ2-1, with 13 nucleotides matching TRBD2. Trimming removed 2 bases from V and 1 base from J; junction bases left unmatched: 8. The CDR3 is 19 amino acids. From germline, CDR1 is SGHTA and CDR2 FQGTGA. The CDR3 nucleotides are TGTGCCAGCAGCTTATCGGCTCCGGGACTAGCGGGGTCCTACAATGAGCAGTTCTTC. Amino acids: CASSLSAPGLAGSYNEQFF.

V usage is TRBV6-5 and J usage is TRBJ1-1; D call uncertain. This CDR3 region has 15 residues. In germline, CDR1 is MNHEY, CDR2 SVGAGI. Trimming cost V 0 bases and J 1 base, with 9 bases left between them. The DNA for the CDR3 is TGTGCCAGCAGTTACTCACCGACTGAGAACACTGAAGCTTTCTTT. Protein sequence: CASSYSPTENTEAFF.

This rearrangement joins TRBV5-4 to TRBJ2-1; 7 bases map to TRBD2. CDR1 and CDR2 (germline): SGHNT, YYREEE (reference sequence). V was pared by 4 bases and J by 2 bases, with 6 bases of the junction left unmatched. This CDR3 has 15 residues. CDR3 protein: CASSEAAGPYNEQFF. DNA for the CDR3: TGTGCCAGCAGCGAAGCAGCGGGGCCCTACAATGAGCAGTTCTTC.

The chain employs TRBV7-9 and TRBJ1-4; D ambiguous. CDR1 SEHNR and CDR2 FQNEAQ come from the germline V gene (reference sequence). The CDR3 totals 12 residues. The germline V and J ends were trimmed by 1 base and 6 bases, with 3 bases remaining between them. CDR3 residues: CASSLVDEKLFF. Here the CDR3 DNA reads TGTGCCAGCAGCTTAGTCGATGAAAAACTGTTTTTT. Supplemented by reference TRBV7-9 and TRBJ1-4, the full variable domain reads DTGVSQNPRHKITKRGQNVTFRCDPISEHNRLYWYRQTLGQGPEFLTYFQNEAQLEKSRLLSDRFSAERPKGSFSTLEIQRTEQGDSAMYLCASSLVDEKLFFGSGTQLSVL.

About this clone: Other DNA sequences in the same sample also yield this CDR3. CDR3 coding DNA: TGTGCCAGTAGTATTCTAGGAGTCGGCAATCAGCCCCAGCATTTT. Protein: CASSILGVGNQPQHF. The genes are TRBV19 and TRBJ1-5; no clear D. The CDR3 covers 15 residues. V gave up 3 bases and J gave up 2 bases, with 11 bases separating them. From germline, CDR1 is LNHDA and CDR2 SQIVND (reference sequence).

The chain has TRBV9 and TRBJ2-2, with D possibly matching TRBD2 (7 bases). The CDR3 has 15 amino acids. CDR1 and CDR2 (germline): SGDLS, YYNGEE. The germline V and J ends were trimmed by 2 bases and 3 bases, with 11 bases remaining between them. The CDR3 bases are TGTGCCAGCAGCGTGGGGGGGCTTGACACCGGGGAGCTGTTTTTT. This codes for CASSVGGLDTGELFF.

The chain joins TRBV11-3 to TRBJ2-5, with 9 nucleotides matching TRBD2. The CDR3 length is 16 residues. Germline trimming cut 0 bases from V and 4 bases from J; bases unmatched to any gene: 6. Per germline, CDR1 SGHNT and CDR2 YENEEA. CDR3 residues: CASSLEVRGGTETQYF. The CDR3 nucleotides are TGTGCCAGCAGCTTAGAGGTGCGGGGGGGAACAGAGACCCAGTACTTC.

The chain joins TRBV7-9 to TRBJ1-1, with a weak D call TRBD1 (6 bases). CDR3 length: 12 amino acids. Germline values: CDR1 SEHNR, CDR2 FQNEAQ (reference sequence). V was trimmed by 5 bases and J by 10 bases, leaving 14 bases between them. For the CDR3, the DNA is TGTGCCAGCAGCCTTGGGACAAAGAGAGCTTTCTTT. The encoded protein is CASSLGTKRAFF.

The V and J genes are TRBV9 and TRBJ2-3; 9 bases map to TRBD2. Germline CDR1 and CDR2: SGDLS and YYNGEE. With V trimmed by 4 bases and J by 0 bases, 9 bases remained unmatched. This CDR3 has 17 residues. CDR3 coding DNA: TGTGCCAGCAGCTCCGGGAGGAGCGGGGGGAGCACAGATACGCAGTATTTT. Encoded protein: CASSSGRSGGSTDTQYF.

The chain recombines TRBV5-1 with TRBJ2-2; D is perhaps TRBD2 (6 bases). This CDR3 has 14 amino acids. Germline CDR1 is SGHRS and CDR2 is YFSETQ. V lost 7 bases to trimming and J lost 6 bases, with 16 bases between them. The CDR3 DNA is TGCGCCAGCCGGCGGACCCCGGGGGCCGGGGAGCTGTTTTTT. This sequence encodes CASRRTPGAGELFF. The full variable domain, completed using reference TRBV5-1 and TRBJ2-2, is KAGVTQTPRYLIKTRGQQVTLSCSPISGHRSVSWYQQTPGQGLQFLFEYFSETQRNKGNFPGRFSGRQFSNSRSEMNVSTLELGDSALYLCASRRTPGAGELFFGEGSRLTVL.

The CDR3 DNA sequence: TGTGCCAGAAGCTTGGGGCCGGACAGGGTAAATCAGCCCCAGCATTTT. Protein product: CARSLGPDRVNQPQHF. The rearrangement links TRBV5-3 to TRBJ1-5; 8 positions agree with TRBD1. TRBV5-3 is an ORF; its function is uncertain. V lost 0 bases and J lost 4; bases outside the gene matches: 6. This CDR3 has 16 amino acids.

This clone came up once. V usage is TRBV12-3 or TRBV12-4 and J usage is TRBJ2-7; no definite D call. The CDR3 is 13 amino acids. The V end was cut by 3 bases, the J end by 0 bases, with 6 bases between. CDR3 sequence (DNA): TGTGCCAGCAGTTTTGTTAACTCCTACGAGCAGTACTTC. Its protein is CASSFVNSYEQYF.

The CDR3 here is CASRRLAGAKNVNTGELFF. The CDR3 nucleotides are TGTGCCAGCCGCAGACTAGCGGGGGCCAAAAATGTTAACACCGGGGAGCTGTTTTTT. This sequence joins TRBV18 and TRBJ2-2, with 12 bases identical to TRBD2. Losses at the gene ends were 8 bases for V and 2 bases for J; bases not matched to a gene: 15. Germline V gene sequence: CDR1 KGHSH, CDR2 LQKENI. The CDR3 covers 19 residues.

CDR3 coding DNA: TGCGCCAGCAGTCAATCCTACCCGGTAGGACTAGCGGGGCGCCACGAGCAGTACTTC. Translated, it gives CASSQSYPVGLAGRHEQYF. The rearrangement uses TRBV23-1 and TRBJ2-7; 12 positions match TRBD2. TRBV23-1 is annotated as an ORF whose role is uncertain. J gave up 5 bases and V 0 bases, and 14 bases lay outside the gene matches. This CDR3 is built from 19 residues.

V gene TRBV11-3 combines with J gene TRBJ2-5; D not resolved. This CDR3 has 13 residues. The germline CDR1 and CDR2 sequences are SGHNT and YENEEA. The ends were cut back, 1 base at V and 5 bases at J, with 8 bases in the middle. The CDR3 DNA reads TGTGCCAGCAGCTTAGGGTTGAGGGAGACCCAGTACTTC. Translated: CASSLGLRETQYF.

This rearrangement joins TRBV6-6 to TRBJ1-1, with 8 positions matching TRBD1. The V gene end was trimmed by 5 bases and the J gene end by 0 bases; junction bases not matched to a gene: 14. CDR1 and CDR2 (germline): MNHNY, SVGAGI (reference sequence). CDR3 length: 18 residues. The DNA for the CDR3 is TGTGCCAGCAGTCCCCTAAGAGACAGGGGACCTATGAACACTGAAGCTTTCTTT. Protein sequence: CASSPLRDRGPMNTEAFF.

The CDR3 DNA is TGTGCCAGTATGGGTGGAGGGATCGGTTCACCCCTCCACTTT. Translating it yields CASMGGGIGSPLHF. This rearrangement joins TRBV19 to TRBJ1-6; D gene ambiguous. Germline CDR1 reads LNHDA; CDR2 reads SQIVND (reference sequence). The CDR3 is 14 residues long. Trimming left V 7 bases short and J 9 bases short, with 16 bases between.